This TCR beta chain was recovered during a study of T cells in tuberculosis. Study at large: IGRA-negative adolescents, IGRA-positive adolescents with latent tuberculosis and adults with active tuberculosis formed this South African cohort.

Germline CDR1 reads SGDLS; CDR2 reads YYNGEE. V lost 0 bases and J 0 bases, leaving 4 bases between the germline ends. CDR3 length: 14 residues. Sequenced by immunoSEQ multiplex PCR; TCRdb stores in-frame clones only, minus some. The table shows 25,000 to 30,000 clones, with around 89% occurring only once. Sample: PBMCs. The chain joins TRBV9 to TRBJ1-3; D is ambiguous. This TCR derives from a donor between 10 and 35 years old with latent tuberculosis or without tuberculosis infection. The CDR3 DNA reads as TGTGCCAGCAGCGTAGACAGCTCTGGAAACACCATATATTTT. Translating it yields CASSVDSSGNTIYF.